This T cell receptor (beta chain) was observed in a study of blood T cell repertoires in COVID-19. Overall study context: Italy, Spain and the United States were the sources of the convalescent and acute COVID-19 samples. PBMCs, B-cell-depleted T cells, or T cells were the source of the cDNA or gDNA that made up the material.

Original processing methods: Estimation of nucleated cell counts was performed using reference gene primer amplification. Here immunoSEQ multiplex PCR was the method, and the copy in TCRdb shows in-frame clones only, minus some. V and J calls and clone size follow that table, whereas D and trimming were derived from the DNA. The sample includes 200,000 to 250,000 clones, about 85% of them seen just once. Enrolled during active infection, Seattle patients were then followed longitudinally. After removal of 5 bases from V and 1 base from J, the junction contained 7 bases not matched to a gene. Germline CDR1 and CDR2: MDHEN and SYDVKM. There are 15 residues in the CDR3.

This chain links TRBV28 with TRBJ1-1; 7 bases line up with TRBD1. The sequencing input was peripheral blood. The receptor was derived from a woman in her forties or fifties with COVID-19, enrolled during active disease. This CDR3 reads CASSTGQNRNTEAFF. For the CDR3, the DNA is TGTGCCAGCAGTACGGGACAGAATAGGAACACTGAAGCTTTCTTT.